The 8 T cell receptor beta chains listed next were all sequenced from one sample in a study of OX40 agonist ivuxolimab in advanced cancers. The repertoire was sequenced with immunoSEQ multiplex PCR; TCRdb's copy has only in-frame clones and lacks some. The sample holds about 58,000 clones, less than 90% seen once. The specimen comprised CD4+ or CD8+ T cells sorted from blood, sampled in a trial of the OX40 agonist ivuxolimab. The receptor source for this set is an adult with an advanced solid tumor such as melanoma, head and neck, liver or kidney cancer.

V usage is TRBV29-1 and J usage is TRBJ2-1; no reliable D call. V dropped 5 bases and J dropped 1 base, with 12 bases sitting between them. Germline CDR1 reads SQVTM; CDR2 reads ANQGSEA. The CDR3 has 14 amino acids. The CDR3 sequence: CSVLTGLSYNEQFF. Written as DNA, the CDR3 is TGCAGCGTTCTTACGGGTTTATCCTACAATGAGCAGTTCTTC.

The rearrangement links TRBV21-1 to TRBJ2-1; the D call in the table, TRBD1, was not verified against the DNA. TRBV21-1 is a pseudogene. The CDR3 runs to 16 residues. The CDR3 sequence: CASSWTGGWPNNEQFF. In nucleotides, the CDR3 is TGTGCCAGCAGCTGGACAGGGGGTTGGCCGAACAATGAGCAGTTCTTC.

This chain joins TRBV13 and TRBJ1-6; perhaps TRBD1 as D (5 bases). CDR1 and CDR2 (germline): PRHDT, FYEKMQ (reference sequence). Trimming took off 5 bases at V and 4 bases at J, with 9 bases between the two ends. CDR3 length equals 14 residues. CDR3 region: CASSRGVYNSPLHF. For the CDR3, the DNA is TGTGCCAGCAGCCGAGGGGTATATAATTCACCCCTCCACTTT.

Only a few counts were recorded for this clone. The chain is built from TRBV20-1 and TRBJ1-5; no clear D. Trimming left V 0 bases short and J 14 bases short, with 11 bases between. Germline assignment: CDR1 DFQATT and CDR2 SNEGSKA (reference sequence). The CDR3 contains 11 residues. DNA of the CDR3: TGCAGTGCTAGAGACAACCTTTACGAGCATTTT. Translation gives CSARDNLYEHF.

The CDR3 DNA reads as TGTGCCAGCAGCTTAGTCACAGACTCACCCCTCCACTTT. As protein: CASSLVTDSPLHF. This chain joins TRBV11-2 and TRBJ1-6; D is undetermined. The germline V gene encodes CDR1 SGHAT and CDR2 FQNNGV. The CDR3 totals 13 residues. The V end was cut by 1 base, the J end by 10 bases, with 8 bases between. The entire variable domain, with the rest obtained from reference TRBV11-2 and TRBJ1-6, is as follows: EAGVAQSPRYKIIEKRQSVAFWCNPISGHATLYWYQQILGQGPKLLIQFQNNGVVDDSQLPKDRFSAERLKGVDSTLKIQPAKLEDSAVYLCASSLVTDSPLHFGNGTRLTVT.

This chain connects TRBV7-2 to TRBJ2-5; no firm D call. The CDR3 extends over 14 amino acids. V was pared by 5 bases and J by 2 bases, with 12 bases between. Germline V gives CDR1 SGHTA, CDR2 FQGNSA. In DNA, the CDR3 is TGTGCCAGCAGCCCGAGGACGGAACAAGAGACCCAGTACTTC. Translation: CASSPRTEQETQYF.

This chain connects TRBV19 to TRBJ1-1; D not certain. Germline CDR1 and CDR2: LNHDA and SQIVND (reference sequence). The CDR3 sequence is 13 residues long. V was shortened by 8 bases and J by 3 bases, with 13 bases between the two germline ends. The CDR3, as DNA: TGTGCCAGTCGAATCGGGATCCACACTGAAGCTTTCTTT. Translation: CASRIGIHTEAFF.

The chain employs TRBV6-1 and TRBJ1-2, with 8 nucleotides matching TRBD1. This CDR3 has 15 residues. J was trimmed by 0 bases and V by 6 bases; bases with no gene match: 6. CDR1 is MNHNS, CDR2 SASEGT, per germline. CDR3 in DNA: TGTGCCAGCAGAGACAGGGGTCGTACTAACTATGGCTACACCTTC. This encodes CASRDRGRTNYGYTF.